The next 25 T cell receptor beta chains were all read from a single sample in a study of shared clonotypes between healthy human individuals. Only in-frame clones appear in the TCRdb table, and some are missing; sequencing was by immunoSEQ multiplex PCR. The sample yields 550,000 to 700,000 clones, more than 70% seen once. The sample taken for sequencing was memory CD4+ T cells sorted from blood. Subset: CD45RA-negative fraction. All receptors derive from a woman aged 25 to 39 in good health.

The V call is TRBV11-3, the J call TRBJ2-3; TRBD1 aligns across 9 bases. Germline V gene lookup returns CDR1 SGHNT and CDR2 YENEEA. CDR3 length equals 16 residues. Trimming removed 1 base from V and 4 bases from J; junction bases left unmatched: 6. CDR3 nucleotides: TGTGCCAGCAGCTTAGGGGACAGGGTTTCCCCAGATACGCAGTATTTT. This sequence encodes CASSLGDRVSPDTQYF.

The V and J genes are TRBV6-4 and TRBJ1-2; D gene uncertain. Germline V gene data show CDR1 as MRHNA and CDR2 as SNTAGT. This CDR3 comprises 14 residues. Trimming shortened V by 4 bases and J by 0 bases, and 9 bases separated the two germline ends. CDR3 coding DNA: TGTGCCAGCAGTGGCGTTTCTACTAACTATGGCTACACCTTC. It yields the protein CASSGVSTNYGYTF.

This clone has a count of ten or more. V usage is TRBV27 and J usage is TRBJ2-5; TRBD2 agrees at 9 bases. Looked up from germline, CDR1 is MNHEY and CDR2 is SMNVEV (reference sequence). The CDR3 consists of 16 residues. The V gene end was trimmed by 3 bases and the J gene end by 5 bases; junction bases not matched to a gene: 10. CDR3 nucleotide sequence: TGTGCCAGCAGTTTTATGGCGGGAGGGCCGGGGGAGACCCAGTACTTC. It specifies CASSFMAGGPGETQYF.

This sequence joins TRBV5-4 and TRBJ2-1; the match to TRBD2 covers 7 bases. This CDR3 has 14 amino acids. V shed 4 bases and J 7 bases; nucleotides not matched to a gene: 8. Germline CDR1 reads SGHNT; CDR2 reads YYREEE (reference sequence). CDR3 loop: CASSAGTNSNEQFF. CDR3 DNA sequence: TGTGCCAGCAGCGCCGGGACTAACAGTAATGAGCAGTTCTTC.

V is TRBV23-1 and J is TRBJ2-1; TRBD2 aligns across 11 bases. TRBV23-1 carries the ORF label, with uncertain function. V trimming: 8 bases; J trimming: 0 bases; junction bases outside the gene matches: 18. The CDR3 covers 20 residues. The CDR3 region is CASGTGKVAGGHSSYNEQFF. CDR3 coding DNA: TGCGCCAGCGGAACCGGGAAGGTAGCGGGAGGGCACAGCTCCTACAATGAGCAGTTCTTC.

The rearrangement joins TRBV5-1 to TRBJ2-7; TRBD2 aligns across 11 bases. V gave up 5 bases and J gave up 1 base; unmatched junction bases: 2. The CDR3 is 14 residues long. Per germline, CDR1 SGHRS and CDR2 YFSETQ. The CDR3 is CASRTSGTSYEQYF. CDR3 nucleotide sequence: TGCGCCAGCAGGACTAGCGGGACTTCCTACGAGCAGTACTTC.

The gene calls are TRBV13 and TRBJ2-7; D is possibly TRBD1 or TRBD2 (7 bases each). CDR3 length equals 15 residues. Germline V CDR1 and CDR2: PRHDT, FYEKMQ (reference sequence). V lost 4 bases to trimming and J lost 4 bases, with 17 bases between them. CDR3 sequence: CASSSTQGGGYEQYF. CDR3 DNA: TGTGCCAGCAGCTCTACCCAGGGGGGAGGGTACGAGCAGTACTTC.

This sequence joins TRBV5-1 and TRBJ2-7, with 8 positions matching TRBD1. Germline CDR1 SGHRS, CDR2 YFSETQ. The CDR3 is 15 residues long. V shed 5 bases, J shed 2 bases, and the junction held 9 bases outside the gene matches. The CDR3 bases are TGCGCCAGCAGATACGACGGGACAGGTGCCTACGAGCAGTACTTC. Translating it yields CASRYDGTGAYEQYF. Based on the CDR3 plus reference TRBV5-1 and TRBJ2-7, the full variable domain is KAGVTQTPRYLIKTRGQQVTLSCSPISGHRSVSWYQQTPGQGLQFLFEYFSETQRNKGNFPGRFSGRQFSNSRSEMNVSTLELGDSALYLCASRYDGTGAYEQYFGPGTRLTVT.

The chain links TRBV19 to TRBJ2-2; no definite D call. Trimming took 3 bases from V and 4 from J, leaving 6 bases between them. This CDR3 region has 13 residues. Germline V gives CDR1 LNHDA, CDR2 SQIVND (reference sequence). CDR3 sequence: CASSIVVTGELFF. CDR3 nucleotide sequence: TGTGCCAGTAGTATCGTTGTCACCGGGGAGCTGTTTTTT.

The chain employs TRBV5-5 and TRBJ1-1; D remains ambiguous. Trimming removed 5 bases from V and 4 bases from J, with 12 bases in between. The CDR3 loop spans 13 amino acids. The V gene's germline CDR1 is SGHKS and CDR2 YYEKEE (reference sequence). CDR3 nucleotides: TGTGCCAGCAGTTCCTCGACGGGCACTGAAGCTTTCTTT. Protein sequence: CASSSSTGTEAFF. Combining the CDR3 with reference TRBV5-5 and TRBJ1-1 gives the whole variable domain DAGVTQSPTHLIKTRGQQVTLRCSPISGHKSVSWYQQVLGQGPQFIFQYYEKEERGRGNFPDRFSARQFPNYSSELNVNALLLGDSALYLCASSSSTGTEAFFGQGTRLTVV.

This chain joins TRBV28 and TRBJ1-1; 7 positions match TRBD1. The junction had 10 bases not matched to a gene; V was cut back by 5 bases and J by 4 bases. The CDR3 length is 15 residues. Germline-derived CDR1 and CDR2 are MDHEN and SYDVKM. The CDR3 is CASSTTGSGGTEAFF. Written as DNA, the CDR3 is TGTGCCAGCAGTACGACAGGGAGTGGTGGCACTGAAGCTTTCTTT.

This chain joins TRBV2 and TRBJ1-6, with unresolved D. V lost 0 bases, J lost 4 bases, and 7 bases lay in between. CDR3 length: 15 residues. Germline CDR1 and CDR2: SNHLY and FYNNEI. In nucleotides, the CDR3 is TGTGCCAGCAGTGAAGCCCGGGCGTATAATTCACCCCTCCACTTT. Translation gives CASSEARAYNSPLHF.

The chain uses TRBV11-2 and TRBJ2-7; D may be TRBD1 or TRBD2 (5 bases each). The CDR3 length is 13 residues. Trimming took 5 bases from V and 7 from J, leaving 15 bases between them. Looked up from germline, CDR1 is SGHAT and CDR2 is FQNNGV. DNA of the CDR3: TGTGCCAGCAGCCCGGGGCGGGTTTGGGAGCAGTACTTC. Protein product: CASSPGRVWEQYF. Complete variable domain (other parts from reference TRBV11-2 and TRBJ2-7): EAGVAQSPRYKIIEKRQSVAFWCNPISGHATLYWYQQILGQGPKLLIQFQNNGVVDDSQLPKDRFSAERLKGVDSTLKIQPAKLEDSAVYLCASSPGRVWEQYFGPGTRLTVT.

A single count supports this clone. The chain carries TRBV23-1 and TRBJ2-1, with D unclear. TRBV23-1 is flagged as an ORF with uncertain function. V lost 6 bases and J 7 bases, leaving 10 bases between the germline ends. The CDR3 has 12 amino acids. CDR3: CASSQDPNEQFF. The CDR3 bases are TGCGCCAGCAGCCAAGACCCAAATGAGCAGTTCTTC.

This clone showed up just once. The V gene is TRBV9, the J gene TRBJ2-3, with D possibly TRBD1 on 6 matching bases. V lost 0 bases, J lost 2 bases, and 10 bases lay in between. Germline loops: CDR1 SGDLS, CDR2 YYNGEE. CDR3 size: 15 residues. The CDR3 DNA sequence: TGTGCCAGCAGCGTAGTAGGGGACAACACAGATACGCAGTATTTT. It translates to CASSVVGDNTDTQYF. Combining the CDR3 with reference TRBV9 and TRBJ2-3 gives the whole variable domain DSGVTQTPKHLITATGQRVTLRCSPRSGDLSVYWYQQSLDQGLQFLIQYYNGEERAKGNILERFSAQQFPDLHSELNLSSLELGDSALYFCASSVVGDNTDTQYFGPGTRLTVL.

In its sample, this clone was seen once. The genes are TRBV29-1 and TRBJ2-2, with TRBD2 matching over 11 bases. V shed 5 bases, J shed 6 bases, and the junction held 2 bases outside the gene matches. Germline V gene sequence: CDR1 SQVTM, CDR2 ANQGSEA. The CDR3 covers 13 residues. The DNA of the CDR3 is TGCAGCGTTCCTAGCGGGAGGTCCGGGGAGCTGTTTTTT. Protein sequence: CSVPSGRSGELFF.

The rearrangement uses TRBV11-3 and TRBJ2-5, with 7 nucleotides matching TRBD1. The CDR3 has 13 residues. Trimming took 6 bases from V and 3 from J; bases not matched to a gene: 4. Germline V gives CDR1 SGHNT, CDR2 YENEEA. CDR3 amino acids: CASSVGTEETQYF. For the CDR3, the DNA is TGTGCCAGCAGTGTCGGGACAGAAGAGACCCAGTACTTC.

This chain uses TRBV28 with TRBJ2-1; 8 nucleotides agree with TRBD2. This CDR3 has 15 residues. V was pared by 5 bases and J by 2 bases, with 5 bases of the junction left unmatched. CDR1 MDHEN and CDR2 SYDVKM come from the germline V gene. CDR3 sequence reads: CASSGTSVPYNEQFF. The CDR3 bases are TGTGCCAGCAGTGGGACTAGTGTCCCCTACAATGAGCAGTTCTTC.

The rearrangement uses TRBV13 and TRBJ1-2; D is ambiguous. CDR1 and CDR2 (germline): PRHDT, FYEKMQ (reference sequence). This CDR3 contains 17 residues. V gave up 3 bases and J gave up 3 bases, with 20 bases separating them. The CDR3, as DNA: TGTGCCAGCAGCTTTGGGCCAGAGGCCCTAATTGACTATGGCTACACCTTC. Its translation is CASSFGPEALIDYGYTF.

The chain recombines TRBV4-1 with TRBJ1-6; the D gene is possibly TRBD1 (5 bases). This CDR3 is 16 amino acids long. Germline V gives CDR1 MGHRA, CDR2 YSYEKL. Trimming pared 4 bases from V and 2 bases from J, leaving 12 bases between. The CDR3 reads CASSPSVGAYNSPLHF. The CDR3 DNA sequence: TGCGCCAGCAGCCCGAGCGTAGGGGCCTATAATTCACCCCTCCACTTT.

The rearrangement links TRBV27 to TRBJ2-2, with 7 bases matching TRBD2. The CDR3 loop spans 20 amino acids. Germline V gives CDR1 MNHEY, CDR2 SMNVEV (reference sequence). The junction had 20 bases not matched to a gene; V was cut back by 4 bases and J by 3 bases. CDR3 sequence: CASSSTSLRRAREDTGELFF. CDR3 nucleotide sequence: TGTGCCAGCAGTTCCACCAGTTTACGCCGCGCCCGGGAGGACACCGGGGAGCTGTTTTTT.

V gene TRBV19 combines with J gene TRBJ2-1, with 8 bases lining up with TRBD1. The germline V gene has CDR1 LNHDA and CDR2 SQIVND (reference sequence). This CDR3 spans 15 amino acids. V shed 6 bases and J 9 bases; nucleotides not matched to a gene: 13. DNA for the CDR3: TGTGCCAGTAGCCGACAGGGGAGAGGTGAGGGTGAGCAGTTCTTC. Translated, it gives CASSRQGRGEGEQFF.

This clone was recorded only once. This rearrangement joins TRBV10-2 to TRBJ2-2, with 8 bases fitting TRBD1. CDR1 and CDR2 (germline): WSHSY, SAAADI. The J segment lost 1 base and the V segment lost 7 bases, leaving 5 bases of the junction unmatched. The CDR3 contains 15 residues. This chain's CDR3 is CASKRQGRNTGELFF. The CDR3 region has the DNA TGCGCCAGCAAAAGACAGGGGAGGAACACCGGGGAGCTGTTTTTT.

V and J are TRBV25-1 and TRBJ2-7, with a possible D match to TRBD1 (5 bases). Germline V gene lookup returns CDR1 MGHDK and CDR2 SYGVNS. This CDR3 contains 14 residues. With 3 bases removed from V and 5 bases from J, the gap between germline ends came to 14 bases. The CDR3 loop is CASSDFRTIHEQYF. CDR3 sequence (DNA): TGTGCCAGCAGTGATTTCCGGACAATCCACGAGCAGTACTTC.

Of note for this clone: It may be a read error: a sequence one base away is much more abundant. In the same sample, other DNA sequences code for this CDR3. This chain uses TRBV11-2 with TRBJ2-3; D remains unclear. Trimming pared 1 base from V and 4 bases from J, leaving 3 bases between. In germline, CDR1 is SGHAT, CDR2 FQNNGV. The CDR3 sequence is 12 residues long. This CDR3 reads CASSLGPDTQYF. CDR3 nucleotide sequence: TGTGCCAGCAGCTTAGGGCCAGATACGCAGTATTTT.